These T cell receptor beta chains were read from a single sample in a study of blood T cell repertoires in COVID-19. Clones were sequenced by immunoSEQ multiplex PCR, and TCRdb holds only the in-frame ones, with some missing. The sample shows 200,000 to 300,000 clones, around nine tenths of them seen only once. The specimen was peripheral blood. These receptors came from a man aged 25 to 45 with COVID-19, enrolled during active disease. Both conserved end residues are part of each CDR3. D genes are given only for firm matches. The size field is filled for only some rows; it gives once, few, many or a size class.

D	J	V	size	CDR3	DNA
.	TRBJ1-2	TRBV5-1	.	CASSLAGGFYGYTF	TGCGCCAGCAGCTTGGCTGGGGGGTTCTATGGCTACACCTTC
.	TRBJ1-1	TRBV12-3/TRBV12-4	.	CASVEGINTEAFF	TGTGCCTCGGTGGAGGGAATCAACACTGAAGCTTTCTTT
.	TRBJ1-5	TRBV5-6	.	CASSLSPGLDQPQHF	TGTGCCAGCAGCTTGAGTCCCGGGTTGGATCAGCCCCAGCATTTT
TRBD2	TRBJ2-3	TRBV4-2	once	CASSQELTGGPMDTQYF	TGTGCCAGCAGCCAAGAACTGACGGGGGGGCCTATGGATACGCAGTATTTT
TRBD2	TRBJ2-3	TRBV5-1	.	CASAAGGYTDTQYF	TGCGCCAGCGCAGCGGGGGGGTACACAGATACGCAGTATTTT
.	TRBJ2-2	TRBV5-4	.	CASSLVSGELFF	TGTGCCAGCAGCCTCGTGTCCGGGGAGCTGTTTTTT
TRBD2	TRBJ2-3	TRBV19	.	CASSLRGAGGADTQYF	TGTGCCAGTAGTTTGCGGGGAGCGGGGGGAGCGGATACGCAGTATTTT
TRBD1	TRBJ1-1	TRBV3-1/TRBV3-2	once	CASSPRTGEGTEAFF	TGTGCCAGCAGCCCACGGACAGGGGAGGGCACTGAAGCTTTCTTT
TRBD1	TRBJ1-2	TRBV5-5	.	CASSLDLRDRALVYGYTF	TGTGCCAGCAGCTTGGACCTCCGGGACAGGGCTCTTGTCTATGGCTACACCTTC
TRBD1	TRBJ1-1	TRBV12-3/TRBV12-4	once	CASSRDRNTEAFF	TGTGCCAGCAGCCGGGACAGAAACACTGAAGCTTTCTTT
TRBD1	TRBJ2-5	TRBV6-5	.	CASRTGTGSETQYF	TGTGCCAGCAGGACCGGGACAGGGTCAGAGACCCAGTACTTC
.	TRBJ1-2	TRBV5-6	.	CASMKGEKNYGYTF	TGTGCCAGCATGAAGGGGGAGAAGAACTATGGCTACACCTTC
.	TRBJ2-2	TRBV9	.	CASSVRQAVDTGELFF	TGTGCCAGCAGCGTGCGACAGGCAGTGGACACCGGGGAGCTGTTTTTT
.	TRBJ1-5	TRBV6-1	once	CASSEQRSQPQHF	TGTGCCAGCAGTGAACAACGCAGTCAGCCCCAGCATTTT
TRBD1	TRBJ1-6	TRBV18	.	CASSLTGGQSSYNSPLHF	TGTGCCAGCTCACTAACAGGGGGCCAAAGCTCCTATAATTCACCCCTCCACTTT
TRBD1	TRBJ1-1	TRBV10-3	.	CAISDRGQGSTEAFF	TGTGCCATCAGTGATAGGGGGCAGGGAAGCACTGAAGCTTTCTTT
TRBD1	TRBJ2-7	TRBV2	.	CASSEGGQGADEQYF	TGTGCCAGCAGTGAGGGGGGACAGGGGGCGGACGAGCAGTACTTC
TRBD2	TRBJ2-5	TRBV28	.	CASSFAGLVTLETQYF	TGTGCCAGCAGTTTTGCCGGACTAGTAACACTAGAGACCCAGTACTTC
TRBD1	TRBJ2-2	TRBV5-1	few	CASSFSNRGHTGELFF	TGCGCCAGCAGCTTTTCGAACAGGGGGCACACCGGGGAGCTGTTTTTT
TRBD1	TRBJ2-3	TRBV5-1	.	CASSRDRGDKDTQYF	TGCGCCAGCAGCAGGGACAGGGGCGACAAAGATACGCAGTATTTT
.	TRBJ2-3	TRBV5-6	.	CASSPGGTDTQYF	TGTGCCAGCAGCCCCGGGGGTACAGATACGCAGTATTTT
TRBD1	TRBJ1-6	TRBV5-1	.	CASSSQGDNSPLHF	TGCGCCAGCAGTTCACAGGGGGATAATTCACCCCTCCACTTT
.	TRBJ2-1	TRBV6-5	.	CASSYSNRGLNEQFF	TGTGCCAGCAGTTACTCGAATAGGGGCCTGAATGAGCAGTTCTTC
.	TRBJ2-3	TRBV20-1	.	CSAPRTDTQYF	TGCAGTGCTCCTCGCACAGATACGCAGTATTTT
.	TRBJ1-1	TRBV6-1	.	CASSEPHRGRAFF	TGTGCCAGCAGTGAGCCTCACCGGGGTAGAGCTTTCTTT
.	TRBJ1-1	TRBV12-3/TRBV12-4	.	CASSLGGRAFF	TGTGCCAGCAGTTTAGGCGGCCGGGCTTTCTTT
TRBD1	TRBJ2-7	TRBV6-1	.	CASSEGYRGLSSYEQYF	TGTGCCAGCAGTGAAGGATACAGGGGCCTTAGCTCCTACGAGCAGTACTTC
TRBD1	TRBJ1-4	TRBV5-1	.	CASSSGQGGEKLFF	TGCGCCAGCAGCTCAGGACAGGGTGGTGAAAAACTGTTTTTT
TRBD1	TRBJ1-5	TRBV6-4	.	CASRKERGRYQPQHF	TGTGCCAGCAGAAAAGAGAGGGGGCGTTATCAGCCCCAGCATTTT
.	TRBJ2-7	TRBV5-6	.	CASSLVAGFHEQYF	TGTGCCAGCAGCTTGGTCGCGGGTTTCCACGAGCAGTACTTC
TRBD1	TRBJ2-7	TRBV2	.	CASSESTGYHEQYF	TGTGCCAGCAGTGAATCGACAGGGTACCACGAGCAGTACTTC
.	TRBJ2-7	TRBV6-1	.	CASSEQGGRGEQYF	TGTGCCAGCAGTGAACAGGGAGGCAGAGGCGAGCAGTACTTC
.	TRBJ1-5	TRBV15	.	CATCSGGAGGNQPQHF	TGTGCCACCTGTAGTGGGGGCGCGGGAGGCAATCAGCCCCAGCATTTT
.	TRBJ2-5	TRBV2	few	CASSELGGLEETQYF	TGTGCCAGCAGTGAGCTAGGCGGGTTGGAGGAGACCCAGTACTTC
.	TRBJ1-4	TRBV5-4	.	CASSQAPGLGEKLFF	TGTGCCAGCAGCCAGGCTCCGGGATTGGGTGAAAAACTGTTTTTT
TRBD2	TRBJ2-3	TRBV2	.	CASSAGTSPTDTQYF	TGTGCCAGCAGTGCCGGGACTAGCCCCACAGATACGCAGTATTTT
TRBD1	TRBJ1-2	TRBV3-1/TRBV3-2	.	CASSRQGVVYGYTF	TGTGCCAGCAGCCGCCAGGGGGTGGTCTATGGCTACACCTTC
TRBD1	TRBJ2-3	TRBV5-1	.	CASSPRQGVDTQYF	TGCGCCAGCAGCCCGAGACAGGGGGTGGATACGCAGTATTTT
TRBD1	TRBJ2-3	TRBV24-1	.	CATSDHRGRGPPDTQYF	TGTGCCACCAGTGATCACAGGGGGCGGGGCCCCCCAGATACGCAGTATTTT
TRBD1	TRBJ1-3	TRBV28	.	CASSRQGADGNTIYF	TGTGCCAGCAGTAGACAGGGCGCGGATGGAAACACCATATATTTT
.	TRBJ2-7	TRBV4-1	.	CASSQESGPLYF	TGCGCCAGCAGCCAAGAATCTGGGCCCCTGTACTTC
TRBD1	TRBJ1-3	TRBV15	.	CATSRDRTGVVSGNTIYF	TGTGCCACCAGCAGAGATCGAACAGGGGTCGTCTCTGGAAACACCATATATTTT
TRBD2	TRBJ2-5	TRBV5-6	.	CASSSIRGGPAQETQYF	TGTGCCAGCAGCTCAATACGGGGGGGACCTGCTCAAGAGACCCAGTACTTC
.	TRBJ1-1	TRBV29-1	.	CSVVVRGNTEAFF	TGCAGCGTTGTGGTCCGGGGGAACACTGAAGCTTTCTTT
TRBD1	TRBJ2-5	TRBV19	.	CASSKTGGIGETQYF	TGTGCCAGTAGTAAAACAGGGGGTATCGGGGAGACCCAGTACTTC
TRBD1	TRBJ1-2	TRBV7-6	.	CASSLNRQGGSGYTF	TGTGCCAGCAGCTTAAACCGACAGGGAGGTAGTGGCTACACCTTC
TRBD1	TRBJ1-2	TRBV7-6	.	CASSGRTGANYGYTF	TGTGCCAGCAGCGGGAGGACAGGGGCTAACTATGGCTACACCTTC